This is a list of T cell receptor beta chains from one sample in a study of CXCR3-negative and CXCR3-positive naive CD8 T cells. TCRdb re-called the 5' RACE reads and gives one entry per CDR3 protein, without DNA. Recorded for this sample: roughly 60,000 distinct CDR3 sequences. Material: naive CXCR3+ CD8+ T cells from blood. These receptors originate from a human donor in good health. Some clones in this sample may be carry-over from other donors' samples. Each CDR3 is given with its conserved first and last residue. For some rows the clone size is stated as once, few or many, or as a class when expanded; others skip it.

TRBV25-1	.	TRBJ2-7	CASSGARGAYEQYF
TRBV7-9	.	TRBJ1-5	CASSLAISNQPQHF
TRBV14	.	TRBJ1-1	CASSQGGNTEAFF
TRBV29-1	.	TRBJ2-5	CSVVYRTDFQETQYF
TRBV7-2	.	TRBJ2-7	CASTNPLGMLSYEQYF
TRBV5-1	.	TRBJ1-1	CASSMTGINTEAFF
TRBV15	.	TRBJ2-7	CATSTKTGWEQYF
TRBV7-2	.	TRBJ2-7	CASTSGTGLREQYF
TRBV5-1	.	TRBJ2-3	CASSLLRDTQYF
TRBV7-9	.	TRBJ1-1	CASSKDRDLTEAFF
TRBV20-1	.	TRBJ2-7	CSASGTGEFYEQYF
TRBV29-1	.	TRBJ2-1	CSVLGTSGSGYNEQFF
TRBV7-6	.	TRBJ2-1	CASSLAEVGRGSRNEQFF
TRBV7-9	.	TRBJ2-1	CASSYGQGGFF
TRBV20-1	.	TRBJ1-1	CSARVLVPGSTEAFF
TRBV11-2	.	TRBJ2-1	CASSLDVFEQFF
TRBV4-2	medium-sized	TRBJ1-1	CASSQGDTEAFF
TRBV28	.	TRBJ2-2	CASSQQGFTGELFF
TRBV4-3	.	TRBJ2-7	CASSQDWDRYYEQYF
TRBV5-5	.	TRBJ2-7	CASSGGVFRGDEQYF
TRBV5-4	.	TRBJ2-7	CASSPGQLWNEQYF
TRBV7-9	.	TRBJ2-2	CASSSWTGNTGELFF
TRBV7-9	.	TRBJ2-3	CASSLQFPDTQYF
TRBV28	.	TRBJ1-2	CASSERPGQGHGYTF
TRBV4-3	.	TRBJ2-1	CASSQDKGQGANEQFF
TRBV12-3/TRBV12-4	.	TRBJ2-7	CASRVEYEQYF
TRBV27	.	TRBJ2-5	CASRSAGLAGEETQYF
TRBV7-2	.	TRBJ2-5	CASSFWSEPGETQYF
TRBV29-1	.	TRBJ2-1	CSVVDNHNEQFF
TRBV12-3/TRBV12-4	.	TRBJ1-2	CASSPGQYNYGYTF
TRBV7-6	.	TRBJ1-1	CASSKRVDTEAFF
TRBV9	.	TRBJ2-7	CASSASGLLSYEQYF
TRBV7-2	.	TRBJ1-1	CASSLREGGTEAFF
TRBV7-3	.	TRBJ2-1	CASSPGGVHEQFF
TRBV7-8	.	TRBJ2-1	CASSTGALGEQFF
TRBV29-1	.	TRBJ2-3	CSVEDPYTDTQYF
TRBV6-2/TRBV6-3	.	TRBJ1-1	CASSYAGETEAFF
TRBV2	.	TRBJ1-2	CASRSTANYGYTF
TRBV7-6	.	TRBJ1-1	CASSREGTGNTEAFF
TRBV7-9	.	TRBJ1-4	CASSFYGGTTNEKLFF
TRBV6-5	.	TRBJ2-7	CASSPTGGSPYEQYF
TRBV19	.	TRBJ2-1	CSSSMTISQEQFF
TRBV5-4	.	TRBJ1-1	CASSGGTAQVSEAFF
TRBV6-6	.	TRBJ2-7	CASSYFPDSYEQYF
TRBV11-1	.	TRBJ2-3	CASSLGPNGRSDTQYF
TRBV7-3	.	TRBJ2-1	CASSLEGRPPYNEQFF
TRBV27	.	TRBJ1-1	CASSLSVGGQTEAFF
TRBV29-1	.	TRBJ2-1	CSGCLPSYNEQFF
TRBV6-6	.	TRBJ2-5	CASSYAGGETQYF
TRBV28	.	TRBJ1-5	CASSFQAWGQPQHF
TRBV7-3	.	TRBJ2-6	CASSDERGAGANVLTF
TRBV16	.	TRBJ2-7	CASSQSSLSSYEQYF